This TCR beta chain was sequenced during a study of siplizumab effects on memory and regulatory T cells. This clone was picked up one time. TCRdb keeps only in-frame clones here, not all; method: immunoSEQ multiplex PCR. The table records just under 85,000 clones, around 90% of them present only once. Trimming left V 0 bases short and J 2 bases short, with 9 bases between. The CDR3 is 14 residues long. CDR1 and CDR2 (germline): SGHRS, YFSETQ. The V gene is TRBV5-1, the J gene TRBJ2-7; possibly TRBD1 for D (5 bases). The sample comprised Tregs sorted from blood. The source is a human donor in good health. The CDR3 nucleotides read TGCGCCAGCAGCTTGGAGGCAGGGACCTACGAGCAGTACTTC. Its translation is CASSLEAGTYEQYF.